This T cell receptor beta chain was obtained from a study of cytomegalovirus exposure and HLA in healthy donors. Trimming removed 3 bases from V and 7 bases from J; junction bases left unmatched: 9. From germline, CDR1 is SGHTA and CDR2 FQGNSA. This CDR3 spans 17 amino acids. Researchers ran the PCR with 60 Vbeta and 13 Jbeta primers. The data were produced by immunoSEQ multiplex PCR, yet TCRdb's version contains in-frame clones alone and is incomplete. In total, the table holds over 55,000 clones. This receptor was obtained from a male donor in good health and CMV-seronegative. The chain carries TRBV7-2 and TRBJ2-3, with 14 bases that match TRBD2. The sequenced sample was PBMCs. CDR3 nucleotide sequence: TGTGCCAGCAGCTTGGGTCGACTAGCGGGGGGGCCGAATACGCAGTATTTT. Amino acid sequence: CASSLGRLAGGPNTQYF.